This T cell receptor beta chain originates from a study of blood T cell repertoires in COVID-19. Turning to the study itself: In each case, the material was cDNA or gDNA derived from T cells, B-cell-depleted T cells, or PBMCs.

TCRdb's table, derived via immunoSEQ multiplex PCR, lists solely in-frame clones and lacks some. Among about 130,000 clones listed, less than 90% were seen once. The sequenced sample consisted of PBMCs or T cells enriched from blood (not recorded which). The origin of this receptor is a woman aged 50 to 65 who had recovered from COVID-19.

Here the CDR3 DNA reads TGTGCCAGCAGCCCGGACGGAAGAGGGAATGAAAAACTGTTTTTT. This sequence encodes CASSPDGRGNEKLFF. The chain uses TRBV3-1 (or the pseudogene TRBV3-2) and TRBJ1-4; the D is unclear. The V and J ends lost 4 bases and 5 bases respectively, with 14 bases between them. CDR3 length: 15 amino acids. Germline V lookup: CDR1 LGHDT, CDR2 YNNKEL (reference sequence).